The 14 T cell receptor beta chains below were found in one sample sequenced in a study of STAT5B mutations in CD4+ large granular lymphocyte leukemia. Profiling relied on immunoSEQ multiplex PCR, and the TCRdb table lists in-frame clones only, not all of them. This table has some 38,000 clones, around 80% appearing once. The specimen was CD4+ T cells from blood buffy coats. The receptors derive from a human donor in good health.

In this sample, this clone turned up a few times. The rearrangement links TRBV2 to TRBJ1-2; the match to TRBD1 covers 10 bases. This CDR3 spans 12 amino acids. Germline assignment: CDR1 SNHLY and CDR2 FYNNEI. J was trimmed by 4 bases and V by 8 bases; bases with no gene match: 1. CDR3 sequence: CASGDRGYGYTF. CDR3 sequence (DNA): TGTGCCAGCGGGGACAGGGGCTATGGCTACACCTTC.

V gene TRBV19 combines with J gene TRBJ1-2; 11 bases fit TRBD1. CDR3 length: 15 residues. V was clipped by 4 bases and J by 4 bases; unmatched bases: 5. Germline CDR1 is LNHDA and CDR2 is SQIVND (reference sequence). The CDR3 nucleotides are TGTGCCAGTAGTACCTTGGGGACAGGGGGCTATGGCTACACCTTC. It is translated as CASSTLGTGGYGYTF.

This chain uses TRBV5-4 with TRBJ2-5; TRBD2 matches at 7 bases. The CDR3 consists of 14 residues. Unmatched junction bases numbered 7, after V lost 3 bases and J lost 5 bases. Looked up from germline, CDR1 is SGHNT and CDR2 is YYREEE (reference sequence). The CDR3 protein is CASSSAGSRETQYF. DNA of the CDR3: TGTGCCAGCAGCTCAGCGGGGAGCCGGGAGACCCAGTACTTC.

The chain has TRBV6-5 and TRBJ2-7, with D tentatively TRBD2 (6 bases). This CDR3 is built from 15 residues. Between the trimmed V and J ends, which lost 2 bases and 0 bases, there was a span of 11 bases. Germline V gene data show CDR1 as MNHEY and CDR2 as SVGAGI. As DNA, the CDR3 is TGTGCCAGCAGTTACAACGGGGGTAGCTCCTACGAGCAGTACTTC. Its translation is CASSYNGGSSYEQYF.

V is TRBV9 and J is TRBJ2-7, with D unclear. The germline V gene has CDR1 SGDLS and CDR2 YYNGEE. The CDR3 runs to 14 residues. Between the trimmed V and J ends, which lost 0 bases and 12 bases, there was a span of 19 bases. Here the CDR3 DNA reads TGTGCCAGCAGCGTAGAAGAGACTTTATACGATGGGTACTTC. This codes for CASSVEETLYDGYF.

The V gene is TRBV7-2, the J gene TRBJ2-4; either TRBD1 or TRBD2 may fit D (5 bases each). V lost 10 bases and J lost 2, with 15 bases in between. CDR3 length: 14 residues. The germline CDR1 and CDR2 sequences are SGHTA and FQGNSA. The CDR3 sequence is CATGTLGPKNIQYF. The CDR3 region has the DNA TGTGCCACCGGGACCTTAGGGCCCAAAAACATTCAGTACTTC.

V is TRBV5-8 and J is TRBJ2-1; D ambiguous. V was clipped by 2 bases and J by 0 bases, with 12 bases between them. Germline assignment: CDR1 SGHTS and CDR2 YDEGEE. The CDR3 spans 16 residues. The CDR3 here is CASSLGSVSSYNEQFF. CDR3 coding DNA: TGTGCCAGCAGCTTAGGGTCAGTGAGCTCCTACAATGAGCAGTTCTTC.

This rearrangement joins TRBV5-1 to TRBJ2-2; the match to TRBD2 covers 7 bases. The CDR3 runs to 16 residues. The germline gives CDR1 SGHRS, CDR2 YFSETQ. With V trimmed by 0 bases and J by 4 bases, 6 bases remained unmatched. The CDR3: CASSLDMGGVTGELFF. The DNA for the CDR3 is TGCGCCAGCAGCTTGGATATGGGGGGGGTCACCGGGGAGCTGTTTTTT. The complete variable domain, with remaining parts taken from reference TRBV5-1 and TRBJ2-2, reads KAGVTQTPRYLIKTRGQQVTLSCSPISGHRSVSWYQQTPGQGLQFLFEYFSETQRNKGNFPGRFSGRQFSNSRSEMNVSTLELGDSALYLCASSLDMGGVTGELFFGEGSRLTVL.

The chain uses TRBV7-8 and TRBJ1-1, with a tentative D call TRBD1 (6 bases). The length of the CDR3 is 15 residues. Germline V lookup: CDR1 SGHVS, CDR2 FQNEAQ. V lost 3 bases and J 0 bases, leaving 11 bases between the germline ends. CDR3 coding DNA: TGTGCCAGCAGCTTTTCCGGGACACTGAACACTGAAGCTTTCTTT. It specifies CASSFSGTLNTEAFF. The whole variable domain, filled in from reference TRBV7-8 and TRBJ1-1, reads GAGVSQSPRYKVAKRGQDVALRCDPISGHVSLFWYQQALGQGPEFLTYFQNEAQLDKSGLPSDRFFAERPEGSVSTLKIQRTQQEDSAVYLCASSFSGTLNTEAFFGQGTRLTVV.

J is TRBJ1-5 and V is TRBV6-1; D is possibly TRBD1 (5 bases). Germline loops: CDR1 MNHNS, CDR2 SASEGT. The germline V and J ends were trimmed by 0 bases and 3 bases, with 21 bases remaining between them. This CDR3 contains 19 residues. CDR3 in DNA: TGTGCCAGCAGTGAAGCGGGGGGAGGGTCGTCCACCTACAATCAGCCCCAGCATTTT. Residues: CASSEAGGGSSTYNQPQHF.

The chain joins TRBV18 to TRBJ2-1; 8 positions match TRBD2. The CDR3 runs 18 residues. Germline V lookup: CDR1 KGHSH, CDR2 LQKENI. Unmatched junction bases numbered 17, after V lost 3 bases and J lost 7 bases. The CDR3 protein is CASSPRGSGVTRGNEQFF. The CDR3, as DNA: TGTGCCAGCTCACCCAGGGGTAGCGGGGTCACCCGGGGTAATGAGCAGTTCTTC.

This chain links TRBV5-4 with TRBJ2-6; possibly TRBD1 for D (7 bases). The V gene lost 4 bases and the J gene lost 5 bases, with 10 bases spanning the gap. The CDR3 is 14 residues long. The germline CDR1 and CDR2 sequences are SGHNT and YYREEE (reference sequence). The CDR3 here is CASSPGGRANVLTF. CDR3 nucleotides: TGTGCCAGCAGCCCAGGGGGGAGGGCCAACGTCCTGACTTTC.

The chain carries TRBV7-6 and TRBJ2-2, with 12 bases aligning to TRBD2. The CDR3 is 16 amino acids. V gave up 1 base and J gave up 4 bases; unmatched junction bases: 1. The germline V gene has CDR1 SGHVS and CDR2 FNYEAQ. DNA of the CDR3: TGTGCCAGCAGCTTAGGACTAGCGGGAGCCACCGGGGAGCTGTTTTTT. It encodes CASSLGLAGATGELFF.

Worth noting for this clone: The junction shows a germline mismatch at one end, possibly a read error. This chain uses TRBV6-6 with TRBJ2-7, with TRBD2 matching 13 bases. The CDR3 sequence is 14 residues long. The germline CDR1 and CDR2 sequences are MNHNY and SVGAGI (reference sequence). The CDR3 DNA reads as TGTGCCAGCAGGGCCGGACTAGCGGGAGATGAGCGGTACTTC. This codes for CASRAGLAGDERYF.